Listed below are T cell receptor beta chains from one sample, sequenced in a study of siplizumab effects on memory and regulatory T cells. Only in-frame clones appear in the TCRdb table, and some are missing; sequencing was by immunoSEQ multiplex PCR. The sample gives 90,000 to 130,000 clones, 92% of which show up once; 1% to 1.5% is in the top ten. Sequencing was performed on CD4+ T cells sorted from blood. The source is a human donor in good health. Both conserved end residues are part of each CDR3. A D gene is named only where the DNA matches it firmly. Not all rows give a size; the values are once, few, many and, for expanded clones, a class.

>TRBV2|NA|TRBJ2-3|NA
TGTGCCAGCAGTGATGGGGGCACAGATACGCAGTATTTT
CASSDGGTDTQYF
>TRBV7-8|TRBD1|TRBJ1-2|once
TGTGCCAGCAGCCCGACAGGGGAGGTTGGCTACACCTTC
CASSPTGEVGYTF
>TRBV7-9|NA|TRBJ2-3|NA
TGTGCCAGCAGCTTCGATGTGGGTGGGGGCACAGATACGCAGTATTTT
CASSFDVGGGTDTQYF
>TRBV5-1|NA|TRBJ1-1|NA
TGCGCCAGCAGCTTGGTTATTACGTACATGAACACTGAAGCTTTCTTT
CASSLVITYMNTEAFF
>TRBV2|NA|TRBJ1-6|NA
TGTGCCAGCAGTGACCAGGGCCGGGGGTCACCCCTCCACTTT
CASSDQGRGSPLHF
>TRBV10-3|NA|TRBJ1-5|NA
TGTGCCATCGGGACAATGCGGGATCAGCCCCAGCATTTT
CAIGTMRDQPQHF
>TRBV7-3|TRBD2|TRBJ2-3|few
TGTGCCAGCAGTCCACGGGGCGGGAGCCTATCAGATACGCAGTATTTT
CASSPRGGSLSDTQYF
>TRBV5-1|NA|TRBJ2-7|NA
TGCGCCAGCAGCCCCACTCCTGGCGGCTCCAGCTACGAGCAGTACTTC
CASSPTPGGSSYEQYF
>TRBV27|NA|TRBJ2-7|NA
TGTGCCAGCAGCCGTAAACTGGGAAAGGCGGACGAGCAGTACTTC
CASSRKLGKADEQYF
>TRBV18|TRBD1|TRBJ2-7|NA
TGTGCCAGCTCACCAGGGACAGGGGGCGGATACGAGCAGTACTTC
CASSPGTGGGYEQYF
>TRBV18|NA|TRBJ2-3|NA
TGTGCCAGCTCACCCACGCCTCTTGCGGATACGCAGTATTTT
CASSPTPLADTQYF
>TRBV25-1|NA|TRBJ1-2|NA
TGTGCCAGCAGTGAATCGGGTGTTTCAGGTGGCTACACCTTC
CASSESGVSGGYTF
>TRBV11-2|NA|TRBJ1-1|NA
TGTGCCAGCAGCTTACGCGGGGGCGTTACTGAAGCTTTCTTT
CASSLRGGVTEAFF
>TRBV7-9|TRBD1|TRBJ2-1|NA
TGTGCCAGCAGCGGGACAGCTTACAATGAGCAGTTCTTC
CASSGTAYNEQFF
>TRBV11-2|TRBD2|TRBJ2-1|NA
TGTGCCAGCAGCTTAACTAGTACCCTAGCGGGGCATGATAATGAGCAGTTCTTC
CASSLTSTLAGHDNEQFF
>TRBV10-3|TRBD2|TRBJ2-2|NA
TGTGCCATCAGGCTGACTAGCAGCGGGGAGCTGTTTTTT
CAIRLTSSGELFF
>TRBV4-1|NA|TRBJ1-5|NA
TGCGCCAGCAGCCCGCTAATAACGAGGAATCAGCCCCAGCATTTT
CASSPLITRNQPQHF
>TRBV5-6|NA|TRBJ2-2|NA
TGTGCCAGCAGCTTGGCGTTGGGGAACACCGGGGAGCTGTTTTTT
CASSLALGNTGELFF
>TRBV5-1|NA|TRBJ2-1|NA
TGCGCCAGCAGCTTGTACTTGGACAGCTACTCCTACAATGAGCAGTTCTTC
CASSLYLDSYSYNEQFF
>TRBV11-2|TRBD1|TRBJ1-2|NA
TGTGCCAGCAGCTTTAGTTGGACAGGAGACGGCTACACCTTC
CASSFSWTGDGYTF
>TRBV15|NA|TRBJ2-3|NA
TGTGCCACCAGCAGAGCGGAGGGAGGTAGCACAGATACGCAGTATTTT
CATSRAEGGSTDTQYF